Below, one TCR beta chain is given with its context. V lost 1 base to trimming and J lost 8 bases; unmatched junction nucleotides: 0. Germline values: CDR1 SGHRS, CDR2 YFSETQ. The CDR3 loop spans 13 amino acids. This entry is derived from a study of blood T cell repertoires in COVID-19. The repertoire was sequenced with immunoSEQ multiplex PCR; TCRdb's copy has only in-frame clones and lacks some. The sample shows approximately 170,000 clones, roughly 89% of them seen only once. This receptor was identified in a man in his late teens or twenties with active or convalescent COVID-19. Sample: peripheral blood. This sequence joins TRBV5-1 and TRBJ1-6; TRBD1 matches at 7 bases. CDR3 protein: CASSLTGDSPLHF. The CDR3 DNA reads TGCGCCAGCAGCTTGACAGGGGATTCACCCCTCCACTTT.